A single T cell receptor beta chain is shown here with its context. The target antigen is unknown. The PCR employed 60 Vbeta primers together with 13 Jbeta primers. Per the study methods: About 88 million unique TCR beta chains, some 9.9 million of them shared, were counted by a later analysis. Sequenced by immunoSEQ multiplex PCR; TCRdb stores in-frame clones only, minus some. For V, J and clone size, that table is used; D and trimming come from the DNA. In the table there are about 170,000 clones, about 72% of which are singletons. CDR1 is SGHNT, CDR2 YYREEE, per germline (reference sequence). The CDR3 is made up of 14 amino acids. The ends lost 4 bases at V and 4 bases at J; junction bases unmatched: 8. This specimen belongs to a study of cytomegalovirus exposure and HLA in healthy donors. Study summary: In a previous analysis, 110 million or so unique TCR beta sequences were found from some 200 million T cells. Findings and caveats of the study: Later analysis showed most CMV-associated TCR beta chains appearing HLA-restricted. Later analysis demonstrated an association between a missense DCLRE1C variant and TCR beta V- and J-gene trimming.

The chain combines TRBV5-4 with TRBJ2-7, with 7 bases identical to TRBD2. The sequencing input was PBMCs. The sequence came from a girl between 10 and 17 years old in good health and CMV-seronegative. CDR3 in DNA: TGTGCCAGCAGCCCCGTAGCGGGCGGTTACGAGCAGTACTTC. It specifies CASSPVAGGYEQYF.